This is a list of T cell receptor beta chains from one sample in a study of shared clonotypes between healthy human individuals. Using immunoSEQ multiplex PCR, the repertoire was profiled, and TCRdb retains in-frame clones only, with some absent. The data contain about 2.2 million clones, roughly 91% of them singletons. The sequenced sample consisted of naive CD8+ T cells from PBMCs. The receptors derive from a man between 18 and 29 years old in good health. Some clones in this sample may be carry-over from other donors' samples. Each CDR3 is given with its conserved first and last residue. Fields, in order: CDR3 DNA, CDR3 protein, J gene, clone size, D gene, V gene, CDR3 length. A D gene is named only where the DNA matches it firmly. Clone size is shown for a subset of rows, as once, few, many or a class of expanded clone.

CDR3 DNA: TGTGCCAGCAGCTTTGAACCAAACACTGAAGCTTTCTTT
CDR3 protein: CASSFEPNTEAFF
J gene: TRBJ1-1
clone size: -
D gene: -
V gene: TRBV5-6
CDR3 length: 13

CDR3 DNA: TGTGCCAGCAGTGATTATCGACAGCCCCAGCATTTT
CDR3 protein: CASSDYRQPQHF
J gene: TRBJ1-5
clone size: -
D gene: -
V gene: TRBV6-1
CDR3 length: 12

CDR3 DNA: TGCGCCAGCAGCTTCACGGGACAGGGAGGAAACACCATATATTTT
CDR3 protein: CASSFTGQGGNTIYF
J gene: TRBJ1-3
clone size: -
D gene: TRBD1
V gene: TRBV4-1
CDR3 length: 15

CDR3 DNA: TGTGCCAGCAGCGACAACGACAGGTACGAGCAGTACTTC
CDR3 protein: CASSDNDRYEQYF
J gene: TRBJ2-7
clone size: -
D gene: -
V gene: TRBV28
CDR3 length: 13

CDR3 DNA: TGTGCCAGCAGCGGGGGGACTAGCAGCTACGAGCAGTACTTC
CDR3 protein: CASSGGTSSYEQYF
J gene: TRBJ2-7
clone size: -
D gene: TRBD2
V gene: TRBV13
CDR3 length: 14

CDR3 DNA: TGCAGCGCCGAGGGTGCGTGGGGTACGCAGTATTTT
CDR3 protein: CSAEGAWGTQYF
J gene: TRBJ2-3
clone size: -
D gene: -
V gene: TRBV29-1
CDR3 length: 12

CDR3 DNA: TGTGCCAGCAGTTTTAGGGCGGGGCAGGGCCGCACAGATACGCAGTATTTT
CDR3 protein: CASSFRAGQGRTDTQYF
J gene: TRBJ2-3
clone size: -
D gene: -
V gene: TRBV27
CDR3 length: 17

CDR3 DNA: TGTGCTAGTGGTTTGGTTGCCTCTGAGCAGTTCTTC
CDR3 protein: CASGLVASEQFF
J gene: TRBJ2-1
clone size: -
D gene: -
V gene: TRBV12-5
CDR3 length: 12

CDR3 DNA: TGCGCCAGCAGCAACGATCAGGGGAGAAACTACGAGCAGTACTTC
CDR3 protein: CASSNDQGRNYEQYF
J gene: TRBJ2-7
clone size: -
D gene: -
V gene: TRBV5-1
CDR3 length: 15

CDR3 DNA: TGTGCCAGCAGTTACCAGCGGACTACTGAAGCTTTCTTT
CDR3 protein: CASSYQRTTEAFF
J gene: TRBJ1-1
clone size: -
D gene: -
V gene: TRBV6-6
CDR3 length: 13

CDR3 DNA: TGTGCCAGCTCACCACCCGGTTCATATGGCTACATCTTC
CDR3 protein: CASSPPGSYGYIF
J gene: TRBJ1-2
clone size: -
D gene: -
V gene: TRBV18
CDR3 length: 13

CDR3 DNA: TGTGCCAGCAGCAAAACTCCTAACTATGGCTACACCTTC
CDR3 protein: CASSKTPNYGYTF
J gene: TRBJ1-2
clone size: once
D gene: -
V gene: TRBV7-9
CDR3 length: 13

CDR3 DNA: TGTGCCAGCAGCGACAGGTCCTACGAGCAGTACTTC
CDR3 protein: CASSDRSYEQYF
J gene: TRBJ2-7
clone size: -
D gene: -
V gene: TRBV7-9
CDR3 length: 12

CDR3 DNA: TGCAGCGTTACCGGGGCGTCTGGAAACACCATATATTTT
CDR3 protein: CSVTGASGNTIYF
J gene: TRBJ1-3
clone size: -
D gene: -
V gene: TRBV29-1
CDR3 length: 13

CDR3 DNA: TGTGCCAGCAGTTTATACAGCGGGTCGAGCTACGAGCAGTACTTC
CDR3 protein: CASSLYSGSSYEQYF
J gene: TRBJ2-7
clone size: once
D gene: -
V gene: TRBV27
CDR3 length: 15

CDR3 DNA: TGTGCCAGCAGCGTACAGGGGGCGCGTACCGGGGAGCTGTTTTTT
CDR3 protein: CASSVQGARTGELFF
J gene: TRBJ2-2
clone size: -
D gene: TRBD1
V gene: TRBV7-3
CDR3 length: 15

CDR3 DNA: TGTGCCAGCAGCGTGGGGACAGGGGAGCAGTATTTT
CDR3 protein: CASSVGTGEQYF
J gene: TRBJ2-3
clone size: -
D gene: TRBD1
V gene: TRBV7-3
CDR3 length: 12